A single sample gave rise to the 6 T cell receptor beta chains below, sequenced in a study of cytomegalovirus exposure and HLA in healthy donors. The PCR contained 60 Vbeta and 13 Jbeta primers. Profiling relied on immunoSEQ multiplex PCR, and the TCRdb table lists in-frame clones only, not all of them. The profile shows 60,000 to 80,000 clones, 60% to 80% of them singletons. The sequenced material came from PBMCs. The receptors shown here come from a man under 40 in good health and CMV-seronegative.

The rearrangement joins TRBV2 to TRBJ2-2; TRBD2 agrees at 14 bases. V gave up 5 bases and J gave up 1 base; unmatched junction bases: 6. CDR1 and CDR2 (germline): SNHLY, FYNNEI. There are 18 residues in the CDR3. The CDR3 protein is CASSFRTSGGRNTGELFF. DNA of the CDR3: TGTGCCAGCAGTTTCCGGACTAGCGGGGGGAGGAACACCGGGGAGCTGTTTTTT.

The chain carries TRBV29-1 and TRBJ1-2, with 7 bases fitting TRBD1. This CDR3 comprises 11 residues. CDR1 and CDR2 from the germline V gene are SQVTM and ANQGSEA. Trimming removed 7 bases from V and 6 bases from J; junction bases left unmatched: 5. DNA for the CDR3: TGCAGCGCAAGACAGGGTGATGGCTACACCTTC. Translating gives CSARQGDGYTF.

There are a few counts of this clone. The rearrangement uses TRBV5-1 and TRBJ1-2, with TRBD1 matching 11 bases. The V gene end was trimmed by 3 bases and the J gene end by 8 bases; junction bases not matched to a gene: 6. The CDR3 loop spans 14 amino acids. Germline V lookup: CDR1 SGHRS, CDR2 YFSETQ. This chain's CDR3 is CASSSGQGVRGYTF. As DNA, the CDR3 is TGCGCCAGCAGCTCGGGACAGGGGGTGAGGGGCTACACCTTC.

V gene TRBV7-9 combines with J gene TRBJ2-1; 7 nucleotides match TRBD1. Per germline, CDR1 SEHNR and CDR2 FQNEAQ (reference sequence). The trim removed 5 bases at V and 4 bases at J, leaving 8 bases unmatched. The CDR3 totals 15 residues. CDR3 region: CASSNPGTVYNEQFF. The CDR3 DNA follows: TGTGCCAGCAGCAACCCCGGGACAGTTTACAATGAGCAGTTCTTC.

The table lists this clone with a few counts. The CDR3: CASSLLAETQYF. The CDR3 DNA sequence: TGTGCCAGCAGTCTTCTAGCCGAGACCCAGTACTTC. V is TRBV2 and J is TRBJ2-5, with a possible D match to TRBD2 (5 bases). CDR1 and CDR2 (germline): SNHLY, FYNNEI. Trimming shortened V by 5 bases and J by 5 bases, and 9 bases separated the two germline ends. The length of the CDR3 is 12 residues.

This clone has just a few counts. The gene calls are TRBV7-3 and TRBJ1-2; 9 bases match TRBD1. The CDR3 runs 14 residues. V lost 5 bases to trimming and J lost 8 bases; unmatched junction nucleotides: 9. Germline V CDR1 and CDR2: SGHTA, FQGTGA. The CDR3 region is CASSPPGQGQGYTF. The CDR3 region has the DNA TGTGCCAGCAGCCCGCCGGGACAGGGACAAGGCTACACCTTC. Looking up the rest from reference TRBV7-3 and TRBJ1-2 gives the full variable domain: GAGVSQTPSNKVTEKGKYVELRCDPISGHTALYWYRQSLGQGPEFLIYFQGTGAADDSGLPNDRFFAVRPEGSVSTLKIQRTERGDSAVYLCASSPPGQGQGYTFGSGTRLTVV.